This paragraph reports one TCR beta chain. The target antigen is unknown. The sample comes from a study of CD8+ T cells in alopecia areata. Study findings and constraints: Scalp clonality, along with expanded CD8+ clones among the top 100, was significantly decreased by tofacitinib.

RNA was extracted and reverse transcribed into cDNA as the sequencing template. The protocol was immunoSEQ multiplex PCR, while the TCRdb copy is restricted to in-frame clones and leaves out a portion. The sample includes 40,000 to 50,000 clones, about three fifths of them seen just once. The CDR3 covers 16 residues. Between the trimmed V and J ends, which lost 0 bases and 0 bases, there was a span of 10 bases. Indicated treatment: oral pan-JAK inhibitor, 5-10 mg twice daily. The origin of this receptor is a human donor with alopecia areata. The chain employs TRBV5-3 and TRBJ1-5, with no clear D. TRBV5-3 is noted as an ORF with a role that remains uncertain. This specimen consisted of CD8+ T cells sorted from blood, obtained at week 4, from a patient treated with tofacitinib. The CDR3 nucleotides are TGTGCCAGAAGCTTGGTGCCGGATTATAGCAATCAGCCCCAGCATTTT. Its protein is CARSLVPDYSNQPQHF.